The 7 T cell receptor beta chains given below trace back to one sample, sequenced in a study of T cells in Graves' hyperthyroidism and ophthalmopathy. TCR beta CDR3 regions were amplified from RNA transcripts. The HTBI primer set was used in a first-round RT-PCR of the TCR CDR3. TCRdb ran MiXCR on the multiplex PCR reads and lists one entry per CDR3 protein. The sample lists about half a million distinct CDR3 sequences, around 20% occurring once. The sequencing sample was made of blood. Receptors originate from a young man with Graves' hyperthyroidism.

This clonotype was detected ten times or more. The genes are TRBV11-2 and TRBJ1-1; 7 bases are shared with TRBD1. J was trimmed by 0 bases and V by 0 bases; bases with no gene match: 4. Germline V CDR1 and CDR2: SGHAT, FQNNGV. CDR3 length: 16 amino acids. CDR3 coding DNA: TGTGCCAGCAGCTTAGATCTAACAGGGGTGAACACTGAAGCTTTCTTT. This sequence encodes CASSLDLTGVNTEAFF. The whole variable domain, remainder taken from reference TRBV11-2 and TRBJ1-1, is EAGVAQSPRYKIIEKRQSVAFWCNPISGHATLYWYQQILGQGPKLLIQFQNNGVVDDSQLPKDRFSAERLKGVDSTLKIQPAKLEDSAVYLCASSLDLTGVNTEAFFGQGTRLTVV.

The J gene is TRBJ2-5, the V gene TRBV20-1; 8 bases align to TRBD2. CDR3 length equals 15 residues. Germline V gene lookup returns CDR1 DFQATT and CDR2 SNEGSKA (reference sequence). The V and J ends lost 8 bases and 2 bases, in that order; junction bases with no gene match: 13. CDR3 sequence reads: CSITRTSREQETQYF. The CDR3 nucleotides are TGCAGTATTACACGGACTAGCCGCGAACAAGAGACCCAGTACTTC.

V and J are TRBV6-1 and TRBJ1-1; D is ambiguous. The CDR3 is 14 residues long. Deletions cut 7 bases from V and 0 bases from J, with 12 bases between. Germline assignment: CDR1 MNHNS and CDR2 SASEGT. The CDR3 bases are TGTGCCAGCATCTGGACGTACCTGAACACTGAAGCTTTCTTT. This translates into CASIWTYLNTEAFF.

This clonotype was observed at least ten times. The rearrangement links TRBV18 to TRBJ2-7; a possible D gene is TRBD2 (5 bases). The germline V gene encodes CDR1 KGHSH and CDR2 LQKENI. The CDR3 is made up of 13 amino acids. The V end lost 6 bases, the J end lost 6 bases, and 15 bases lay between the germline ends. For the CDR3, the DNA is TGTGCCAGCTCCCAATCGGAGGCCAGCGAGCAGTACTTC. As protein: CASSQSEASEQYF.

The chain combines TRBV4-1 with TRBJ2-2; 10 positions agree with TRBD1. J lost 6 bases, V lost 3 bases, and 7 bases had no gene match. Per germline, CDR1 MGHRA and CDR2 YSYEKL. The CDR3 spans 16 residues. The CDR3 loop reads CASSHRQGAFPGELFF. The CDR3 coding sequence is TGCGCCAGCAGCCATAGACAGGGGGCATTCCCCGGGGAGCTGTTTTTT.

This clonotype was counted ten times or more. This chain connects TRBV2 to TRBJ2-6; 7 nucleotides match TRBD2. With V trimmed by 0 bases and J by 3 bases, 2 bases remained unmatched. CDR1 and CDR2 (germline): SNHLY, FYNNEI. The CDR3 loop spans 16 amino acids. Written as DNA, the CDR3 is TGTGCCAGCAGTGAAGCGGGAGGGGTTGGGGCCAACGTCCTGACTTTC. As protein: CASSEAGGVGANVLTF.

This clonotype was recorded at least ten times. The V gene is TRBV27, the J gene TRBJ1-2; 9 bases fit TRBD1. Germline CDR1 reads MNHEY; CDR2 reads SMNVEV (reference sequence). V shed 9 bases and J 4 bases; nucleotides not matched to a gene: 6. CDR3 length equals 13 residues. CDR3 in amino acids: CAREGQGGYGYTF. The CDR3 DNA follows: TGTGCCAGAGAGGGACAGGGCGGCTATGGCTACACCTTC.